This is a list of T cell receptor beta chains from one sample in a study of cytomegalovirus exposure and HLA in healthy donors. Method: immunoSEQ multiplex PCR; TCRdb's copy keeps in-frame clones and lacks some. In the table there are more than 150,000 clones, about four fifths of which are singletons. Sequencing was done on a sample of PBMCs. The receptors stem from a man aged 50-59 years in good health and CMV-seronegative. The CDR3 runs from the conserved cysteine through the conserved F or W. D genes are given only for firm matches. Expanded clones are given a class, and other clones once, few, many or no size at all.

J gene: TRBJ1-2
D gene: NA
clone size: once
V gene: TRBV7-9
CDR3 DNA: TGTGCCAGCAGCTTAAGGGGTGACTATGGCTACACCTTC
CDR3 protein: CASSLRGDYGYTF

J gene: TRBJ2-1
D gene: TRBD1
clone size: NA
V gene: TRBV7-2
CDR3 DNA: TGTGCCAGCAGCCGAGCCCCGGGACAGGGGTACAATGAGCAGTTCTTC
CDR3 protein: CASSRAPGQGYNEQFF

J gene: TRBJ2-3
D gene: TRBD2
clone size: NA
V gene: TRBV5-5
CDR3 DNA: TGTGCCAGCAGCAGAAACACCGGGGGGTCCGCAGATACGCAGTATTTT
CDR3 protein: CASSRNTGGSADTQYF

J gene: TRBJ2-3
D gene: NA
clone size: NA
V gene: TRBV15
CDR3 DNA: TGTGCCACCAGCAGAGGATGGAGGGAGACAGATACGCAGTATTTT
CDR3 protein: CATSRGWRETDTQYF

J gene: TRBJ2-7
D gene: NA
clone size: NA
V gene: TRBV19
CDR3 DNA: TGTGCCAGTAGTATCTACAGCGGAAACTACGAGCAGTACTTC
CDR3 protein: CASSIYSGNYEQYF

J gene: TRBJ2-7
D gene: TRBD1
clone size: NA
V gene: TRBV6-5
CDR3 DNA: TGTGCCAGCAGTTACTCGAGGACAGGGACATACGAGCAGTACTTC
CDR3 protein: CASSYSRTGTYEQYF

J gene: TRBJ2-2
D gene: TRBD2
clone size: few
V gene: TRBV13
CDR3 DNA: TGTGCCAGCAGCCTCGGACTAGCGGGCGGGGAGCTGTTTTTT
CDR3 protein: CASSLGLAGGELFF

J gene: TRBJ1-5
D gene: NA
clone size: NA
V gene: TRBV27
CDR3 DNA: TGTGCCAGCAGTTCCCGGGATAGCAATCAGCCCCAGCATTTT
CDR3 protein: CASSSRDSNQPQHF

J gene: TRBJ2-5
D gene: NA
clone size: NA
V gene: TRBV18
CDR3 DNA: TGTGCCAGCTGGGCCCCCAGAGAGACCCAGTACTTC
CDR3 protein: CASWAPRETQYF

J gene: TRBJ1-2
D gene: NA
clone size: NA
V gene: TRBV28
CDR3 DNA: TGTGCCAGCAGCCTCGCGGGGGTCTATGGCTACACCTTC
CDR3 protein: CASSLAGVYGYTF

J gene: TRBJ2-3
D gene: TRBD2
clone size: NA
V gene: TRBV9
CDR3 DNA: TGTGCCAGCAGTGTTCGCGGGAGCAACACAGATACGCAGTATTTT
CDR3 protein: CASSVRGSNTDTQYF

J gene: TRBJ1-2
D gene: NA
clone size: NA
V gene: TRBV6-5
CDR3 DNA: TGTGCCAGCACTGACCGGGACACCTATGGCTACACCTTC
CDR3 protein: CASTDRDTYGYTF

J gene: TRBJ1-6
D gene: NA
clone size: NA
V gene: TRBV9
CDR3 DNA: TGTGCCAGCAGCGTAGTGGGGGGGAGCTCCTATAATTCACCCCTCCACTTT
CDR3 protein: CASSVVGGSSYNSPLHF

J gene: TRBJ1-2
D gene: NA
clone size: NA
V gene: TRBV30
CDR3 DNA: TGTGCCTGGAGTGTTGTCAGGTCTGGCTACACCTTC
CDR3 protein: CAWSVVRSGYTF

J gene: TRBJ2-3
D gene: TRBD2
clone size: NA
V gene: TRBV7-2
CDR3 DNA: TGTGCCAGCAGCTTAAGGCTAGCGGGAGGGCCGACAGATACGCAGTATTTT
CDR3 protein: CASSLRLAGGPTDTQYF

J gene: TRBJ2-3
D gene: NA
clone size: NA
V gene: TRBV5-1
CDR3 DNA: TGCGCCAGCAGCTTGGAAGGTGGCAGCGGATCCAGCACAGATACGCAGTATTTT
CDR3 protein: CASSLEGGSGSSTDTQYF

J gene: TRBJ2-1
D gene: TRBD2
clone size: NA
V gene: TRBV7-8
CDR3 DNA: TGTGCCAGCAGCCTCACTAGCGTCATGAACAATGAGCAGTTCTTC
CDR3 protein: CASSLTSVMNNEQFF

J gene: TRBJ1-4
D gene: TRBD1
clone size: few
V gene: TRBV6-6
CDR3 DNA: TGTGCCAGCAGTCAAGGGACAGGGGACCGCGGAAAACTGTTTTTT
CDR3 protein: CASSQGTGDRGKLFF

J gene: TRBJ2-2
D gene: NA
clone size: NA
V gene: TRBV7-6
CDR3 DNA: TGTGCCAGCAGCTTAAATCGGGGAACCGGGGAGCTGTTTTTT
CDR3 protein: CASSLNRGTGELFF

J gene: TRBJ2-7
D gene: TRBD2
clone size: few
V gene: TRBV4-3
CDR3 DNA: TGCGCCAGCAGCCTCGAACTTGGACTAGCGGCGGGGGAGCAGTACTTC
CDR3 protein: CASSLELGLAAGEQYF

J gene: TRBJ2-4
D gene: NA
clone size: NA
V gene: TRBV5-1
CDR3 DNA: TGCGCCAGCAGCTTGGCCCAGAACGCCAAAAACATTCAGTACTTC
CDR3 protein: CASSLAQNAKNIQYF

J gene: TRBJ1-1
D gene: TRBD1
clone size: few
V gene: TRBV28
CDR3 DNA: TGTGCCAGCAGTTCCGGACAGGGGAGGAACACTGAAGCTTTCTTT
CDR3 protein: CASSSGQGRNTEAFF

J gene: TRBJ2-1
D gene: TRBD2
clone size: NA
V gene: TRBV5-1
CDR3 DNA: TGCGCCAGCAGCTTATCTACTAGCGGGGACGATTATGAGCAGTTCTTC
CDR3 protein: CASSLSTSGDDYEQFF

J gene: TRBJ2-7
D gene: NA
clone size: few
V gene: TRBV6-6
CDR3 DNA: TGTGCCACACACCCCAACACGATTTACGAGCAGTACTTC
CDR3 protein: CATHPNTIYEQYF

J gene: TRBJ1-4
D gene: NA
clone size: NA
V gene: TRBV27
CDR3 DNA: TGTGCCAGCAGTGGCCAGGGGAATGAAAAACTGTTTTTT
CDR3 protein: CASSGQGNEKLFF

J gene: TRBJ2-6
D gene: TRBD1
clone size: NA
V gene: TRBV11-2
CDR3 DNA: TGTGCCAGCAGGGACAGGGGGGCTTCCCAGGGAGGTGGGGCCAACGTCCTGACTTTC
CDR3 protein: CASRDRGASQGGGANVLTF

J gene: TRBJ2-3
D gene: TRBD2
clone size: NA
V gene: TRBV6-5
CDR3 DNA: TGTGCCAGCAGTTCTAGCGGGGCAACAGATACGCAGTATTTT
CDR3 protein: CASSSSGATDTQYF

J gene: TRBJ2-1
D gene: NA
clone size: NA
V gene: TRBV5-6
CDR3 DNA: TGTGCCAGCAGTTCCCGTCGGCGGAGCTCCTACAATGAGCAGTTCTTC
CDR3 protein: CASSSRRRSSYNEQFF

J gene: TRBJ1-4
D gene: TRBD1
clone size: few
V gene: TRBV5-6
CDR3 DNA: TGTGCCAGCAGCTTTGACAGGGGGCAGATGAATGAAAAACTGTTTTTT
CDR3 protein: CASSFDRGQMNEKLFF

J gene: TRBJ1-6
D gene: TRBD1
clone size: NA
V gene: TRBV7-2
CDR3 DNA: TGTGCCAGCAGCTCCCGGGACAGCCTTACCAAGTCACCCCTCCACTTT
CDR3 protein: CASSSRDSLTKSPLHF

J gene: TRBJ1-3
D gene: NA
clone size: few
V gene: TRBV30
CDR3 DNA: TGTGCCTGGAGTGTAATATTTGGAAACACCATATATTTT
CDR3 protein: CAWSVIFGNTIYF

J gene: TRBJ1-5
D gene: NA
clone size: NA
V gene: TRBV27
CDR3 DNA: TGTGCCAGCAGTTTTCTTCCGACACAAAATCAGCCCCAGCATTTT
CDR3 protein: CASSFLPTQNQPQHF

J gene: TRBJ2-5
D gene: NA
clone size: NA
V gene: TRBV18
CDR3 DNA: TGTGCCAGCTCACTACTAAAGGGGGTAGAGGAGACCCAGTACTTC
CDR3 protein: CASSLLKGVEETQYF

J gene: TRBJ2-3
D gene: NA
clone size: once
V gene: TRBV5-1
CDR3 DNA: TGCGCCAGCTTTTCCCAACAGGGCACAGATACGCAGTATTTT
CDR3 protein: CASFSQQGTDTQYF

J gene: TRBJ1-2
D gene: NA
clone size: NA
V gene: TRBV5-4
CDR3 DNA: TGTGCCAGCAGCTTGGACAGTATAAGCAGCTATGGCTACACCTTC
CDR3 protein: CASSLDSISSYGYTF

J gene: TRBJ1-1
D gene: NA
clone size: NA
V gene: TRBV18
CDR3 DNA: TGTGCCAGCTCACCTACAGTGGACACTGAAGCTTTCTTT
CDR3 protein: CASSPTVDTEAFF

J gene: TRBJ1-4
D gene: NA
clone size: NA
V gene: TRBV2
CDR3 DNA: TGTGCCAGCAGTGAAGCGGAGGCTAATGAAAAACTGTTTTTT
CDR3 protein: CASSEAEANEKLFF

J gene: TRBJ2-5
D gene: TRBD2
clone size: NA
V gene: TRBV19
CDR3 DNA: TGTGCCAGTAGTATAGTACTAGCGGGGGGGCCGAGTCAAGAGACCCAGTACTTC
CDR3 protein: CASSIVLAGGPSQETQYF

J gene: TRBJ2-2
D gene: TRBD2
clone size: once
V gene: TRBV7-3
CDR3 DNA: TGTGCCAGCAGCTTAACCAGGATAGCGGGCACCGGGGAGCTGTTTTTT
CDR3 protein: CASSLTRIAGTGELFF

J gene: TRBJ1-4
D gene: NA
clone size: NA
V gene: TRBV29-1
CDR3 DNA: TGCAGCGTCGCACCGGGACACGCTAATGAAAAACTGTTTTTT
CDR3 protein: CSVAPGHANEKLFF

J gene: TRBJ1-5
D gene: TRBD1
clone size: NA
V gene: TRBV7-9
CDR3 DNA: TGTGCCAGCAGCGATCATTCAGGGGGAGAGAGCAATCAGCCCCAGCATTTT
CDR3 protein: CASSDHSGGESNQPQHF